Listed here are 20 T cell receptor beta chains from one sample, sequenced in a study of shared clonotypes between healthy human individuals (dated by TCRdb to about 2020). The method was the immunoSEQ multiplex PCR assay. TCRdb holds this immuneACCESS table with in-frame rearrangements only. Some clones are missing; in checked studies, unresolved V genes explain under half, and the rest has no known cause. For this sample the table gives 1.4 million or so clones, of which 97% to 99% were detected only once. The top ten hold 0.36% of the sample. The specimen was naive CD4+ T cells sorted from blood. This specimen's cell subset or site label, interpreted: CD45RA+ positively selected. These receptors came from a young man in good health.

The chain recombines TRBV27 with TRBJ2-7; perhaps D is TRBD1 or TRBD2 (6 bases each). The CDR3 runs to 14 residues. Germline V gives CDR1 MNHEY, CDR2 SMNVEV (reference sequence). The V gene lost 6 bases and the J gene lost 4 bases, with 16 bases spanning the gap. The CDR3 DNA sequence: TGTGCCAGCAGAGAAGGGGGGTGGACGTACGAGCAGTACTTC. It is translated as CASREGGWTYEQYF.

The gene calls are TRBV7-7 and TRBJ2-1, with 7 bases matching TRBD1. CDR1 and CDR2 from the germline V gene are SSHAT and FNYEAQ (reference sequence). J gave up 7 bases and V 5 bases, and 11 bases lay outside the gene matches. CDR3 length: 15 residues. CDR3 residues: CASSPFLTGINEQFF. The DNA for the CDR3 is TGTGCCAGCAGCCCGTTTCTGACAGGGATTAATGAGCAGTTCTTC. The variable domain in full, completed from reference TRBV7-7 and TRBJ2-1, reads GAGVSQSPRYKVTKRGQDVTLRCDPISSHATLYWYQQALGQGPEFLTYFNYEAQPDKSGLPSDRFSAERPEGSISTLTIQRTEQRDSAMYRCASSPFLTGINEQFFGPGTRLTVL.

The chain joins TRBV2 to TRBJ2-5; 7 bases are a match to TRBD2. Germline values: CDR1 SNHLY, CDR2 FYNNEI. The CDR3 runs to 14 residues. Trimming cost V 7 bases and J 0 bases; bases outside gene matches: 5. CDR3 region: CASTGGEYQETQYF. In DNA, the CDR3 is TGTGCCAGCACTGGGGGGGAGTACCAAGAGACCCAGTACTTC.

With regard to this clone: The identical CDR3 is also encoded by other nucleotide sequences in the sample. V and J are TRBV20-1 and TRBJ2-2; D not certain. Germline CDR1 reads DFQATT; CDR2 reads SNEGSKA (reference sequence). Trimming took off 3 bases at V and 6 bases at J, with 5 bases between the two ends. This CDR3 is built from 11 residues. The CDR3 DNA follows: TGCAGTGCTAGTTTGGCCGGGGAGCTGTTTTTT. This encodes CSASLAGELFF.

This chain joins TRBV7-8 and TRBJ2-3, with a weak D call TRBD1 (5 bases). The V and J ends lost 7 bases and 0 bases respectively, with 14 bases between them. Germline assignment: CDR1 SGHVS and CDR2 FQNEAQ. The CDR3 extends over 15 amino acids. CDR3 sequence: CASNLQGTSTDTQYF. The CDR3 DNA reads TGTGCCAGCAACCTCCAGGGTACTAGCACAGATACGCAGTATTTT.

The chain couples TRBV11-2 to TRBJ2-4; the D gene is possibly TRBD1 (5 bases). Trimming stripped 3 bases from V and 0 bases from J, with 18 bases between. The CDR3 length is 18 residues. In germline, CDR1 is SGHAT, CDR2 FQNNGV. The CDR3 DNA follows: TGTGCCAGCAGCTTTAGGAATCAGGGAAAAATAGCCAAAAACATTCAGTACTTC. Its protein is CASSFRNQGKIAKNIQYF.

The V and J genes are TRBV10-3 and TRBJ2-3; D is possibly TRBD1 (5 bases). The germline gives CDR1 ENHRY, CDR2 SYGVKD. There are 14 residues in the CDR3. CDR3 in amino acids: CSTKGQTSTDTQYF. The DNA of the CDR3 is TGTTCTACTAAGGGGCAAACTAGCACAGATACGCAGTATTTT.

This clone was recorded once. The chain has TRBV30 and TRBJ1-2, with D maybe TRBD1 (5 bases). V lost 1 base and J lost 4, with 13 bases in between. This CDR3 is 14 amino acids long. The germline CDR1 and CDR2 sequences are GTSNPN and SVGIG (reference sequence). CDR3 coding DNA: TGTGCCTGGAGTGGGCAGGGAAGAATCTATGGCTACACCTTC. Protein sequence: CAWSGQGRIYGYTF.

This clone was recorded once. V and J are TRBV25-1 and TRBJ2-3; no clear D. The V gene's germline CDR1 is MGHDK and CDR2 SYGVNS. V was pared by 1 base and J by 7 bases, with 9 bases between. The CDR3 has 13 residues. CDR3 in amino acids: CASSEWAEYTQYF. The CDR3 DNA follows: TGTGCCAGCAGTGAATGGGCGGAATATACGCAGTATTTT.

V and J are TRBV10-3 and TRBJ2-1, with D perhaps assigned TRBD1 or TRBD2 (5 bases each). The CDR3 spans 14 residues. V lost 6 bases, J lost 6 bases, and 15 bases lay in between. The V gene's germline CDR1 is ENHRY and CDR2 SYGVKD. The CDR3 sequence is CAIRAPYGANEQFF. CDR3 nucleotide sequence: TGTGCCATCAGGGCCCCATACGGGGCCAATGAGCAGTTCTTC.

The genes are TRBV28 and TRBJ1-2, with 7 bases matching TRBD1. Germline assignment: CDR1 MDHEN and CDR2 SYDVKM. Trimming removed 7 bases from V and 10 bases from J; junction bases left unmatched: 27. The CDR3 totals 18 residues. CDR3 sequence: CASTRESIGTRGIIDYTF. The CDR3 nucleotides are TGTGCCAGCACAAGAGAGTCAATCGGTACCAGGGGGATTATTGACTACACCTTC.

The chain employs TRBV19 and TRBJ2-5; 9 positions match TRBD1. There are 16 residues in the CDR3. In germline, CDR1 is LNHDA, CDR2 SQIVND (reference sequence). With 0 bases clipped from V and 7 bases from J, the junction kept 9 bases outside the gene matches. The DNA of the CDR3 is TGTGCCAGTAGTATAGACGCGGACAGGGGAGGTGGGACCCAGTACTTC. Its protein product is CASSIDADRGGGTQYF. Complete variable domain (other parts from reference TRBV19 and TRBJ2-5): DGGITQSPKYLFRKEGQNVTLSCEQNLNHDAMYWYRQDPGQGLRLIYYSQIVNDFQKGDIAEGYSVSREKKESFPLTVTSAQKNPTAFYLCASSIDADRGGGTQYFGPGTRLLVL.

This sequence joins TRBV29-1 and TRBJ1-1; TRBD1 is a possible D gene (6 bases). With 1 base removed from V and 0 bases from J, the gap between germline ends came to 9 bases. Germline lookup yields CDR1 SQVTM and CDR2 ANQGSEA. The CDR3 sequence is 14 residues long. In DNA form, the CDR3 reads TGCAGCGTTGAAGTCGGGGGCTTGAACACTGAAGCTTTCTTT. Its translation: CSVEVGGLNTEAFF.

This clone has only one observation. The chain carries TRBV5-4 and TRBJ2-3, with 11 bases aligning to TRBD2. Germline values: CDR1 SGHNT, CDR2 YYREEE (reference sequence). Germline trimming cut 3 bases from V and 4 bases from J; bases unmatched to any gene: 10. CDR3 length: 17 amino acids. In DNA form, the CDR3 reads TGTGCCAGCAGCTCCCCCATGGGTAGCGGGAGGGCAGATACGCAGTATTTT. Translating gives CASSSPMGSGRADTQYF.

The V and J genes are TRBV19 and TRBJ1-2; D unclear. Germline V lookup: CDR1 LNHDA, CDR2 SQIVND (reference sequence). CDR3 length equals 13 residues. Trimming removed 3 bases from V and 4 bases from J, with 9 bases in between. As DNA, the CDR3 is TGTGCCAGTAGTATCAGCGGATTCTATGGCTACACCTTC. Translated: CASSISGFYGYTF.

This chain connects TRBV7-9 to TRBJ1-1; TRBD1 matches at 7 bases. J gave up 8 bases and V 1 base, and 7 bases lay outside the gene matches. Germline CDR1 is SEHNR and CDR2 is FQNEAQ (reference sequence). The CDR3 consists of 14 residues. The CDR3 loop reads CASSLVRTGREAFF. The CDR3 nucleotides are TGTGCCAGCAGCTTAGTGAGGACAGGCAGGGAAGCTTTCTTT.

As to this clone: The sample contains more than one DNA sequence encoding this CDR3. The chain uses TRBV29-1 and TRBJ1-4, with a weak D call TRBD1 (5 bases). The germline CDR1 and CDR2 sequences are SQVTM and ANQGSEA. V gave up 4 bases and J gave up 8 bases, with 11 bases separating them. There are 12 residues in the CDR3. The CDR3 protein is CSVGQGGEKLFF. In DNA, the CDR3 is TGCAGCGTTGGGCAGGGTGGGGAAAAACTGTTTTTT.

The V call is TRBV4-2, the J call TRBJ2-3; D remains unclear. The CDR3 extends over 16 amino acids. The germline V and J ends were trimmed by 0 bases and 4 bases, with 14 bases remaining between them. Germline V gene sequence: CDR1 LGHNA, CDR2 YNFKEQ. Here the CDR3 reads CASSQERSASADTQYF. The CDR3, as DNA: TGTGCCAGCAGCCAAGAACGCTCAGCATCCGCAGATACGCAGTATTTT.

There are a few counts of this clone. This CDR3 is also generated by other DNA sequences in the sample. The chain couples TRBV6-5 to TRBJ1-1; the D is unclear. CDR1 MNHEY and CDR2 SVGAGI come from the germline V gene. This CDR3 has 13 residues. V lost 2 bases and J lost 1, with 5 bases in between. The CDR3 bases are TGTGCCAGCAGTTACGGCGGGAACACTGAAGCTTTCTTT. It encodes CASSYGGNTEAFF.

This chain links TRBV19 with TRBJ1-2; D ambiguous. The CDR3 extends over 14 amino acids. The V and J ends lost 5 bases and 0 bases respectively, with 10 bases between them. Germline values: CDR1 LNHDA, CDR2 SQIVND (reference sequence). The CDR3 DNA reads TGTGCCAGTAGTCGTTATGATGCTAACTATGGCTACACCTTC. It translates to CASSRYDANYGYTF.